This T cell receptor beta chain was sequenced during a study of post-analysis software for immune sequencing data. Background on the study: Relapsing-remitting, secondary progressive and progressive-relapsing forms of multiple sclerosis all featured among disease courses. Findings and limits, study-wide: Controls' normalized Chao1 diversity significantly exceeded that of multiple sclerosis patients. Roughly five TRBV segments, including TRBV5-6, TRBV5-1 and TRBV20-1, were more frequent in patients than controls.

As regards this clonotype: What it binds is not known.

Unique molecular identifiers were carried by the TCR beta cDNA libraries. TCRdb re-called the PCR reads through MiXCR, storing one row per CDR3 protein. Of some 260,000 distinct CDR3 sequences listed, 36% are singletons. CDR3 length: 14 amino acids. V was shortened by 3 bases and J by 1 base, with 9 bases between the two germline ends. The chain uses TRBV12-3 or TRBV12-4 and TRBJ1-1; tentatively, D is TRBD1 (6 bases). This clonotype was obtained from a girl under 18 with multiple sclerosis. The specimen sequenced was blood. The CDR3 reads CASSFRDKNTEAFF. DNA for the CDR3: TGTGCCAGCAGTTTCCGGGACAAGAACACTGAAGCTTTCTTT.